The 27 T cell receptor beta chains listed next were all sequenced from one sample in a study of blood T cell repertoires in COVID-19. Repertoires were generated with immunoSEQ multiplex PCR, while TCRdb's copy carries only in-frame clones and drops some. This sample has over 400,000 clones, with approximately 85% found just once. The sequenced material came from peripheral blood. These receptors originate from a human donor in a cohort sampled during active COVID-19.

This chain connects TRBV10-3 to TRBJ2-7; 8 positions agree with TRBD2. The germline gives CDR1 ENHRY, CDR2 SYGVKD. V dropped 5 bases and J dropped 3; count of bases not matched to a gene: 15. CDR3 length: 17 residues. This chain's CDR3 is CAISPGSGRAGVYEQYF. CDR3 bases: TGTGCCATCAGTCCCGGGAGTGGGAGAGCGGGAGTCTACGAGCAGTACTTC.

This rearrangement joins TRBV7-9 to TRBJ1-4, with D hard to call. The length of the CDR3 is 17 residues. The ends were cut back, 1 base at V and 2 bases at J, with 14 bases in the middle. Germline V gene data show CDR1 as SEHNR and CDR2 as FQNEAQ (reference sequence). The CDR3, as DNA: TGTGCCAGCAGCTTAGGAGTTTTCGGCGGGACTAATGAAAAACTGTTTTTT. It yields the protein CASSLGVFGGTNEKLFF.

The CDR3 nucleotides read TGTGCCAGTAGTTCCCAGGGGCTGGTAACAGATACGCAGTATTTT. It codes for CASSSQGLVTDTQYF. J is TRBJ2-3 and V is TRBV19; weak D call: TRBD1 (6 bases). Germline loops: CDR1 LNHDA, CDR2 SQIVND (reference sequence). The CDR3 sequence is 15 residues long. Deletions cut 5 bases from V and 3 bases from J, with 15 bases between.

As regards this clone: One end of the junction does not line up with germline, which may come from a read error. The chain uses TRBV7-7 and TRBJ2-7; tentative D call: TRBD2 (5 bases). Germline assignment: CDR1 SSHAT and CDR2 FNYEAQ (reference sequence). The CDR3 consists of 13 residues. The CDR3 nucleotides are TGTGCTAGCAGCGGTAGCCCCGGAAACGAGCAGTACTTC. Protein sequence: CASSGSPGNEQYF. Together with reference TRBV7-7 and TRBJ2-7, the CDR3 gives the full variable domain: GAGVSQSPRYKVTKRGQDVTLRCDPISSHATLYWYQQALGQGPEFLTYFNYEAQPDKSGLPSDRFSAERPEGSISTLTIQRTEQRDSAMYRCASSGSPGNEQYFGPGTRLTVT.

V and J are TRBV12-3 or TRBV12-4 and TRBJ1-2; weak D call: TRBD1 (5 bases). The V gene lost 6 bases and the J gene lost 5 bases, with 13 bases spanning the gap. The CDR3 has 13 amino acids. This chain's CDR3 is CASSPRGVYGYTF. In DNA form, the CDR3 reads TGTGCCAGCAGCCCTCGGGGGGTTTATGGCTACACCTTC.

The chain uses TRBV12-3 or TRBV12-4 and TRBJ2-1, with D possibly matching TRBD2 (6 bases). The CDR3 extends over 13 amino acids. V lost 5 bases to trimming and J lost 13 bases, with 18 bases between them. The CDR3 DNA reads as TGTGCCAGCAGTCGGGACTCTGCCCGGGTACAGTTCTTC. This encodes CASSRDSARVQFF.

The CDR3 spells CASGRQAGQPQHF. The CDR3 bases are TGTGCTAGTGGCCGACAGGCGGGCCAGCCCCAGCATTTT. The chain recombines TRBV12-5 with TRBJ1-5; a weak D match, TRBD1 (6 bases). In germline, CDR1 is LGHNT, CDR2 FRNRAP. This CDR3 contains 13 residues. Trimming took off 6 bases at V and 7 bases at J, with 13 bases between the two ends. The full variable domain, with the rest looked up from reference TRBV12-5 and TRBJ1-5, is DARVTQTPRHKVTEMGQEVTMRCQPILGHNTVFWYRQTMMQGLELLAYFRNRAPLDDSGMPKDRFSAEMPDATLATLKIQPSEPRDSAVYFCASGRQAGQPQHFGDGTRLSIL.

CDR3 sequence: CASSQTVNNEQFF. The CDR3 DNA follows: TGTGCCAGCAGCCAGACAGTGAACAATGAGCAGTTCTTC. This chain links TRBV3-1 (or the pseudogene TRBV3-2) with TRBJ2-1, with D possibly being TRBD1 (5 bases). V was trimmed by 3 bases and J by 5 bases, leaving 8 bases between them. The CDR3 covers 13 residues. The germline gives CDR1 LGHDT, CDR2 YNNKEL (reference sequence).

This clone was seen only a few times. The V and J genes are TRBV28 and TRBJ1-5; D remains unclear. Germline CDR1 and CDR2: MDHEN and SYDVKM. The CDR3 is 14 residues long. The V end lost 5 bases, the J end lost 5 bases, and 13 bases lay between the germline ends. This chain's CDR3 is CASSLGSWDQPQHF. The CDR3 nucleotides read TGTGCCAGCAGTCTGGGCTCCTGGGATCAGCCCCAGCATTTT.

This clone was seen only once. CDR3 nucleotides: TGTGCCAGTAGTATAGTTCGGGGTCTCAACTATGGCTACACCTTC. Its protein product is CASSIVRGLNYGYTF. This chain joins TRBV19 and TRBJ1-2; D not resolved. V lost 1 base and J 2 bases, leaving 11 bases between the germline ends. This CDR3 region has 15 residues. The germline gives CDR1 LNHDA, CDR2 SQIVND (reference sequence).

CDR3 DNA sequence: TGTGCCAGCAGGAGGGGACTAGCGGGCACAGATACGCAGTATTTT. Its protein product is CASRRGLAGTDTQYF. This sequence joins TRBV5-4 and TRBJ2-3; 11 nucleotides match TRBD2. The V segment lost 5 bases and the J segment 1 base; nucleotides outside the gene matches: 3. Germline V gene data show CDR1 as SGHNT and CDR2 as YYREEE (reference sequence). This CDR3 is built from 15 residues.

This rearrangement joins TRBV19 to TRBJ2-7, with D possibly matching TRBD1 (5 bases). This CDR3 region has 15 residues. V was trimmed by 10 bases and J by 4 bases, leaving 23 bases between them. Germline loops: CDR1 LNHDA, CDR2 SQIVND (reference sequence). The CDR3 is CATHRYPPTIYEQYF. For the CDR3, the DNA is TGTGCCACTCACAGGTATCCCCCGACGATTTACGAGCAGTACTTC. The full variable domain, with the rest looked up from reference TRBV19 and TRBJ2-7, is DGGITQSPKYLFRKEGQNVTLSCEQNLNHDAMYWYRQDPGQGLRLIYYSQIVNDFQKGDIAEGYSVSREKKESFPLTVTSAQKNPTAFYLCATHRYPPTIYEQYFGPGTRLTVT.

The V and J genes are TRBV6-2 or TRBV6-3 and TRBJ2-5; the match to TRBD2 covers 10 bases. Germline-derived CDR1 and CDR2 are MNHEY and SVGEGT. The length of the CDR3 is 14 residues. With 5 bases clipped from V and 4 bases from J, the junction kept 4 bases outside the gene matches. CDR3 region: CASSAGTSVETQYF. The CDR3 DNA reads as TGTGCCAGCAGTGCCGGGACTAGCGTAGAGACCCAGTACTTC.

V is TRBV19 and J is TRBJ1-5; 8 nucleotides align to TRBD1. V lost 6 bases and J lost 4; bases outside the gene matches: 11. Germline V gene data show CDR1 as LNHDA and CDR2 as SQIVND (reference sequence). The CDR3 length is 16 residues. CDR3: CASRPRQGSLNQPQHF. In nucleotides, the CDR3 is TGTGCCAGTAGGCCCCGACAGGGGTCCCTTAATCAGCCCCAGCATTTT.

The chain carries TRBV30 and TRBJ2-7, with TRBD1 matching 10 bases. Germline CDR1 and CDR2: GTSNPN and SVGIG (reference sequence). With V trimmed by 0 bases and J by 2 bases, 4 bases remained unmatched. The CDR3 length is 15 residues. DNA for the CDR3: TGTGCCTGGAGTGTAGGGACAGGGGTTACCTACGAGCAGTACTTC. Protein: CAWSVGTGVTYEQYF.

This rearrangement joins TRBV28 to TRBJ1-4; the D gene is possibly TRBD1 (5 bases). Germline loops: CDR1 MDHEN, CDR2 SYDVKM. The germline V and J ends were trimmed by 1 base and 2 bases, with 17 bases remaining between them. This CDR3 spans 18 amino acids. The CDR3 sequence: CASSLFRDWKYTNEKLFF. The CDR3 DNA is TGTGCCAGCAGTTTATTCAGGGATTGGAAGTACACTAATGAAAAACTGTTTTTT.

J is TRBJ1-2 and V is TRBV19; D is possibly TRBD1 (5 bases). CDR3 length: 15 residues. Germline V lookup: CDR1 LNHDA, CDR2 SQIVND (reference sequence). V shed 3 bases and J shed 0 bases, with 11 bases lying between them. The CDR3: CASSIGTVANYGYTF. CDR3 bases: TGTGCCAGTAGTATCGGGACTGTAGCTAACTATGGCTACACCTTC.

Only a few counts were recorded for this clone. The chain recombines TRBV7-9 with TRBJ1-1, with TRBD1 as a possible D gene (5 bases). The CDR3 length is 12 residues. V was cut by 5 bases and J by 12 bases, with 16 bases left in between. Germline V gene data show CDR1 as SEHNR and CDR2 as FQNEAQ (reference sequence). The CDR3 DNA reads TGTGCCAGCAGCGCCCGGGACTCGAATACTTTCTTT. Protein: CASSARDSNTFF.

The rearrangement joins TRBV28 to TRBJ1-2; D possibly corresponds to TRBD1 (5 bases). Germline V CDR1 and CDR2: MDHEN, SYDVKM. The CDR3 extends over 15 amino acids. Trimming shortened V by 3 bases and J by 5 bases, and 16 bases separated the two germline ends. This chain's CDR3 is CASSFSTGFIYGYTF. CDR3 nucleotide sequence: TGTGCCAGCAGTTTCTCAACAGGTTTTATTTATGGCTACACCTTC.

This rearrangement joins TRBV27 to TRBJ1-2; TRBD1 matches at 7 bases. CDR1 is MNHEY and CDR2 is SMNVEV in the germline V gene (reference sequence). The CDR3 runs to 15 residues. V was clipped by 0 bases and J by 2 bases; unmatched bases: 3. DNA for the CDR3: TGTGCCAGCAGTTTATCTTCGGACAGGAACTATGGCTACACCTTC. It encodes CASSLSSDRNYGYTF.

This sequence joins TRBV6-2 or TRBV6-3 and TRBJ1-5; D is uncertain. This CDR3 comprises 13 residues. V was clipped by 5 bases and J by 7 bases, with 12 bases between them. Per the germline V gene, CDR1 is MNHEY and CDR2 is SVGEGT. CDR3 loop: CASSLLDNQPQHF. In DNA form, the CDR3 reads TGTGCCAGCAGTCTTCTCGACAACCAGCCCCAGCATTTT.

Notes on this clone: The junction does not match germline at one end; this may be a read error. The CDR3 reads CASSYAGQPFF. The CDR3 DNA reads as TGTGCCAGCAGTTACGCTGGACAGCCATTCTTC. The J gene is TRBJ1-2, the V gene TRBV6-6; a weak D match, TRBD1 (6 bases). The CDR3 runs 11 residues. Germline CDR1 is MNHNY and CDR2 is SVGAGI (reference sequence).

The chain carries TRBV7-6 and TRBJ2-2; 8 nucleotides line up with TRBD2. V shed 3 bases, J shed 4 bases, and the junction held 7 bases outside the gene matches. In germline, CDR1 is SGHVS, CDR2 FNYEAQ. CDR3 size: 16 residues. The CDR3 spells CASSLRPSGGTGELFF. CDR3 sequence (DNA): TGTGCCAGCAGCTTGAGACCAAGCGGGGGCACCGGGGAGCTGTTTTTT.

The chain couples TRBV7-9 to TRBJ2-3; D might be TRBD1 (5 bases). The germline V and J ends were trimmed by 1 base and 0 bases, with 11 bases remaining between them. The CDR3 is 16 amino acids. Germline V CDR1 and CDR2: SEHNR, FQNEAQ (reference sequence). The CDR3 region has the DNA TGTGCCAGCAGCTTAGTCGGCAGGGAAAGCACAGATACGCAGTATTTT. Encoded protein: CASSLVGRESTDTQYF.

This chain connects TRBV9 to TRBJ1-4, with TRBD1 as a possible D gene (6 bases). The CDR3 length is 15 residues. CDR1 is SGDLS, CDR2 YYNGEE, per germline. V lost 4 bases and J 7 bases, leaving 17 bases between the germline ends. The CDR3 DNA sequence: TGTGCCAGCAGCCTCCGAGGGGGGGGACGTGAAAAACTGTTTTTT. Its protein is CASSLRGGGREKLFF.

The genes are TRBV11-2 and TRBJ2-7; 7 positions match TRBD1. Germline V gene lookup returns CDR1 SGHAT and CDR2 FQNNGV. The CDR3 runs 16 residues. V lost 5 bases and J lost 3; bases outside the gene matches: 13. CDR3 nucleotides: TGTGCCAGCAGCCCTATATCCCGGGACAGCCGCTACGAGCAGTACTTC. Translating gives CASSPISRDSRYEQYF. Looking up the rest from reference TRBV11-2 and TRBJ2-7 gives the full variable domain: EAGVAQSPRYKIIEKRQSVAFWCNPISGHATLYWYQQILGQGPKLLIQFQNNGVVDDSQLPKDRFSAERLKGVDSTLKIQPAKLEDSAVYLCASSPISRDSRYEQYFGPGTRLTVT.

The rearrangement links TRBV2 to TRBJ2-1, with D maybe TRBD1 (5 bases). Trimming cost V 0 bases and J 10 bases, with 19 bases left between them. Germline assignment: CDR1 SNHLY and CDR2 FYNNEI. The CDR3 has 16 amino acids. CDR3 residues: CASSEAPGFLGVEQFF. The CDR3 DNA sequence: TGTGCCAGCAGTGAAGCGCCTGGCTTTCTAGGGGTGGAGCAGTTCTTC.